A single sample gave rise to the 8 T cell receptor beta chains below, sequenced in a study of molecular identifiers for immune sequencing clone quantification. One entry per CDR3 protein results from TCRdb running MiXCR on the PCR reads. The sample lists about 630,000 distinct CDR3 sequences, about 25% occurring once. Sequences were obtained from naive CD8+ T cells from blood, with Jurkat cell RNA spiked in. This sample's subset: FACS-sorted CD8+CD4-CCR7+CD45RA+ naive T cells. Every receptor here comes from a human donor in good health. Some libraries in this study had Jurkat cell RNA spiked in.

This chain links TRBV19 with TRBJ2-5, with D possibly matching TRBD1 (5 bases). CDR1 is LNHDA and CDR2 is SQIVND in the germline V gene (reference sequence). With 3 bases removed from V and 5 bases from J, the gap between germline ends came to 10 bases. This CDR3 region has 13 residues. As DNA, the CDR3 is TGTGCCAGTAGTATCTGGGGCCAGGAGACCCAGTACTTC. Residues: CASSIWGQETQYF.

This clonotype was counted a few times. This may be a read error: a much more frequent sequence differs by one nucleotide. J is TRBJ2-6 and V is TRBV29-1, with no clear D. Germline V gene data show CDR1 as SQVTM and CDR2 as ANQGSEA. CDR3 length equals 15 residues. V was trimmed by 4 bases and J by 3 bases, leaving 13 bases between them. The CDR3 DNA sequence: TGCAGCGTTGCGGAGTACGTTAATGGGGCCAACGTCCTGACTTTC. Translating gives CSVAEYVNGANVLTF.

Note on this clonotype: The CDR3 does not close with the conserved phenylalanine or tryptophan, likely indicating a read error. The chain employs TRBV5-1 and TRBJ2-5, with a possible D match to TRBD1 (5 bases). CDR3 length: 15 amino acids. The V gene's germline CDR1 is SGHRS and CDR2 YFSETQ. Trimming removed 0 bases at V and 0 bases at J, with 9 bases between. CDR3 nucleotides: TGCGCCAGCAGCTTGGCGCAGGGCTACCAAGAGACCCAGTACTAC. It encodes CASSLAQGYQETQYY.

The CDR3 sequence is CASSTWDGGGEQYF. CDR3 bases: TGTGCCAGTAGTACCTGGGACGGAGGGGGCGAGCAGTACTTC. The rearrangement joins TRBV19 to TRBJ2-7, with D perhaps matching TRBD1 or TRBD2 (6 bases each). Germline V gene sequence: CDR1 LNHDA, CDR2 SQIVND (reference sequence). The CDR3 is 14 residues long. The ends were cut back, 4 bases at V and 6 bases at J, with 16 bases in the middle.

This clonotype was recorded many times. CDR3 protein: CASSPQGSPEYEQYF. CDR3 DNA sequence: TGCGCCAGCAGCCCGCAGGGTTCTCCCGAATACGAGCAGTACTTC. The gene calls are TRBV4-3 and TRBJ2-7, with D perhaps TRBD1 (5 bases). Germline V gives CDR1 LGHNA, CDR2 YSLEER. The CDR3 spans 15 residues. The germline V and J ends were trimmed by 4 bases and 4 bases, with 17 bases remaining between them.

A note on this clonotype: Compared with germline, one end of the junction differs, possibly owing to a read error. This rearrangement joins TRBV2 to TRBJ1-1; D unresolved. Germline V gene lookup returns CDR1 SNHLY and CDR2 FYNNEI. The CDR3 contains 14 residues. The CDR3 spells CASSLGYMNTEASF. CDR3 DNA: TGTGCCAGCAGTCTGGGGTATATGAACACTGAAGCTTCCTTT.

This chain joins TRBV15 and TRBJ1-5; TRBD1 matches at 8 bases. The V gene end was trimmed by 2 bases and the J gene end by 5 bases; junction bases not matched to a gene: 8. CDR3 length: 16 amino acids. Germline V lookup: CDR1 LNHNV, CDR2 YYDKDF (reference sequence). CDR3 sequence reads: CATSRTWDRQHQPQHF. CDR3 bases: TGTGCCACCAGCAGAACCTGGGACAGGCAGCATCAGCCCCAGCATTTT.

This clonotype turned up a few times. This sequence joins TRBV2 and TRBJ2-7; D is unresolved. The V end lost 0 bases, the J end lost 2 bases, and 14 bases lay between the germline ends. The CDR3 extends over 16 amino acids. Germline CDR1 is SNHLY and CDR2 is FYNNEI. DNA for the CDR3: TGTGCCAGCAGTGAAGCGCTAAGGGTCCCCACCTACGAGCAGTACTTC. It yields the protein CASSEALRVPTYEQYF.